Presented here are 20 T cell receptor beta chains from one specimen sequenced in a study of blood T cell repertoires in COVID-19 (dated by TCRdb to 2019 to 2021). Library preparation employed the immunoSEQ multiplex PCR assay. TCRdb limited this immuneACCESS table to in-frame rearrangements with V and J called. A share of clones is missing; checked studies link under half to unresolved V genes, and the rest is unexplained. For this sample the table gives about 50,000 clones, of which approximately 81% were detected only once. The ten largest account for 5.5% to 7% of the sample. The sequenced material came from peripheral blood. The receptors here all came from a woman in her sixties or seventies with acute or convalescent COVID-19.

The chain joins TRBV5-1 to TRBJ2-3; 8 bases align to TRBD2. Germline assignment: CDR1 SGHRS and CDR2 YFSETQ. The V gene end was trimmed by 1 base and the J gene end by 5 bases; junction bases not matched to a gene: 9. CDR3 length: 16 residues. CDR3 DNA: TGCGCCAGCAGCTTGCAAACGGGGGGGCAAGGAGATACGCAGTATTTT. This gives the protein CASSLQTGGQGDTQYF.

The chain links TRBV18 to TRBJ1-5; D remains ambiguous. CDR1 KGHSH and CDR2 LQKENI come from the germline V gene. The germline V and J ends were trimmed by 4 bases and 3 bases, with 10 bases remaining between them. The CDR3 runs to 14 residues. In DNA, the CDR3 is TGTGCCAGCTCACGAACAGAAACCAATCAGCCCCAGCATTTT. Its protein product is CASSRTETNQPQHF.

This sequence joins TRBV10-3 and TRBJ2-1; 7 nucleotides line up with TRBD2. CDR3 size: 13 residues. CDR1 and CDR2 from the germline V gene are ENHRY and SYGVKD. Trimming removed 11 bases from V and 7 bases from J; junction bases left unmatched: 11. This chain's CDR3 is CASSPASGNEQFF. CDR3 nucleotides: TGTGCCTCCAGCCCGGCTAGCGGTAATGAGCAGTTCTTC.

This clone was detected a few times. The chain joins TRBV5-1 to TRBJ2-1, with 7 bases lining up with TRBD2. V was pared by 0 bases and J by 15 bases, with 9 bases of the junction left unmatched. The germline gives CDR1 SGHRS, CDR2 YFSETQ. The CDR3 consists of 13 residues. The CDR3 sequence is CASSLDETGGLFF. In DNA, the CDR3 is TGCGCCAGCAGCTTGGACGAAACGGGAGGCCTGTTCTTC.

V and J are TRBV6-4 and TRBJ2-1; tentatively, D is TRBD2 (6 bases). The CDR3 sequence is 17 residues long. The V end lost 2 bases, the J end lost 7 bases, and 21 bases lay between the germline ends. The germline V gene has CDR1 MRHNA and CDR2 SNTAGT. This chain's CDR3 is CASSDSPLATGLNEQFF. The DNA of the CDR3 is TGTGCCAGCAGTGACAGTCCGCTAGCGACTGGGTTGAATGAGCAGTTCTTC.

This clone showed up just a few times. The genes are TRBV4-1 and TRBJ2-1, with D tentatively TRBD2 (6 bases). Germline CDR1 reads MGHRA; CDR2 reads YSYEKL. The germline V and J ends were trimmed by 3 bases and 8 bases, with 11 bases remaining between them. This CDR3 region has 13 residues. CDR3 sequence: CASSHQWGDEQFF. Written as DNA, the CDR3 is TGCGCCAGCAGCCATCAATGGGGGGATGAGCAGTTCTTC.

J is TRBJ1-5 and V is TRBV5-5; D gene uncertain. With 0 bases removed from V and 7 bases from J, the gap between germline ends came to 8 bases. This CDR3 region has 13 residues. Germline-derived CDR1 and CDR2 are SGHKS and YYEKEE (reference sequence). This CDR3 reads CASSLAELQPQHF. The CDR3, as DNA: TGTGCCAGCAGCTTGGCTGAACTCCAGCCCCAGCATTTT.

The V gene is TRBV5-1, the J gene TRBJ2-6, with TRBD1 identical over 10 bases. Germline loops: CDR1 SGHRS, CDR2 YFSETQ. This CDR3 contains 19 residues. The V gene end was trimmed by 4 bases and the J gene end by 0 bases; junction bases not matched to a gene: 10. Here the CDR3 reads CASSRTTGTGVSGANVLTF. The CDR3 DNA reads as TGCGCCAGCAGCCGAACCACCGGGACAGGGGTCTCTGGGGCCAACGTCCTGACTTTC.

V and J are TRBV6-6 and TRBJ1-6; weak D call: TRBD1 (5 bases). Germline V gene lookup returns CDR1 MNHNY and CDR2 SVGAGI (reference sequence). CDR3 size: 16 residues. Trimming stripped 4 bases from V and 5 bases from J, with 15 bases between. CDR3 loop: CASSSSLDRNNSPLHF. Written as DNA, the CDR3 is TGTGCCAGCAGTTCATCTCTTGACAGAAATAATTCACCCCTCCACTTT.

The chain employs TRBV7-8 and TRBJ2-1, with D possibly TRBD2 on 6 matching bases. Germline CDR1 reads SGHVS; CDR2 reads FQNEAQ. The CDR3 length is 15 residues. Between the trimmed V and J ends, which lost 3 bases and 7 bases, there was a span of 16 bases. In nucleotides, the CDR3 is TGTGCCAGCAGCTTTCTTCCGGGGACTTATAATGAGCAGTTCTTC. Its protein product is CASSFLPGTYNEQFF.

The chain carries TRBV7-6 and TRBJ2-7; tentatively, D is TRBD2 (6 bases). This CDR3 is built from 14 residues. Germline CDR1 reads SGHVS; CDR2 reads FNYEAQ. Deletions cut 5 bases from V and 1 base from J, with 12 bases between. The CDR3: CASSPASVSYEQYF. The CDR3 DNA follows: TGTGCCAGCAGCCCCGCTAGCGTGTCCTACGAGCAGTACTTC. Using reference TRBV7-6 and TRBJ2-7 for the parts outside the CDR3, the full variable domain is GAGVSQSPRYKVTKRGQDVALRCDPISGHVSLYWYRQALGQGPEFLTYFNYEAQQDKSGLPNDRFSAERPEGSISTLTIQRTEQRDSAMYRCASSPASVSYEQYFGPGTRLTVT.

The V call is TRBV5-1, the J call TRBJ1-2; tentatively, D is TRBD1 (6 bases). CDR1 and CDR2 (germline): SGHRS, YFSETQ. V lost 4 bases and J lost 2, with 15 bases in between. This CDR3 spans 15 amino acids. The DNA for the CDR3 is TGCGCCAGCAGCAGGGACAAACAGATAAACTATGGCTACACCTTC. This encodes CASSRDKQINYGYTF.

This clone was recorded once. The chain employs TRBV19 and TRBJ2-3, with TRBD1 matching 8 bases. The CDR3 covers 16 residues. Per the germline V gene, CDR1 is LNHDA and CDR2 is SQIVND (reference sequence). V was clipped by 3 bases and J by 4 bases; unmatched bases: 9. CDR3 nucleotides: TGTGCCAGTAGTATGGGGACAGGTCCCCATTCAGATACGCAGTATTTT. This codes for CASSMGTGPHSDTQYF.

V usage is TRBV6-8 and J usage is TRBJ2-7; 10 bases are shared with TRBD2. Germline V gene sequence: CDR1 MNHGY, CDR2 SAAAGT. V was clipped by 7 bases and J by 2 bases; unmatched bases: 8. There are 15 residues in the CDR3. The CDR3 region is CASTHTSGMTYEQYF. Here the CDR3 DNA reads TGTGCCAGCACCCACACTAGCGGGATGACCTACGAGCAGTACTTC.

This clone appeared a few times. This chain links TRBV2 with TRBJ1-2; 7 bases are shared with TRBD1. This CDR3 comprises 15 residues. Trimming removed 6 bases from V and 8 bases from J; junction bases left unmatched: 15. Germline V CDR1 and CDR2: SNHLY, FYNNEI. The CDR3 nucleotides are TGTGCCAGCAGCCTGGGTAGGGGGCCCAACCGGGGCTACACCTTC. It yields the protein CASSLGRGPNRGYTF.

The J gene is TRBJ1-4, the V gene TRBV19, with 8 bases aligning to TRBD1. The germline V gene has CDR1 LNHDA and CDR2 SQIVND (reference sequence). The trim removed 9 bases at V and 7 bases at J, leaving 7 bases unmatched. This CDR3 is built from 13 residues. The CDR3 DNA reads TGTGCCAGCAGGGGGCTTGGGATTGAAAAACTGTTTTTT. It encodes CASRGLGIEKLFF.

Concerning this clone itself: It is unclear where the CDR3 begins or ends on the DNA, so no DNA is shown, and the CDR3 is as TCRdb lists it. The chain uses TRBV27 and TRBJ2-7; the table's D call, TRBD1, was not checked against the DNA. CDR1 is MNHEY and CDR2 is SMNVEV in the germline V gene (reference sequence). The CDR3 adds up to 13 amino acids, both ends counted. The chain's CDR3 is CASSLAQAYEQYF.

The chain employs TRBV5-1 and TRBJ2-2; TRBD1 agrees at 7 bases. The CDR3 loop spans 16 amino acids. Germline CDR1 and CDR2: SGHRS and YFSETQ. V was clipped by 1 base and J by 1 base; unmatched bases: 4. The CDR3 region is CASSLLQGWNTGELFF. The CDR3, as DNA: TGCGCCAGCAGCTTGTTACAGGGGTGGAACACCGGGGAGCTGTTTTTT.

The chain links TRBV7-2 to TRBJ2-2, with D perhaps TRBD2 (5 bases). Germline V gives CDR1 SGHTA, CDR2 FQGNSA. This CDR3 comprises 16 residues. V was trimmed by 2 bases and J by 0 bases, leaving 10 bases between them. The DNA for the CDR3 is TGTGCCAGCAGCTTAACCCTAGCCCCGAACACCGGGGAGCTGTTTTTT. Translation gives CASSLTLAPNTGELFF.

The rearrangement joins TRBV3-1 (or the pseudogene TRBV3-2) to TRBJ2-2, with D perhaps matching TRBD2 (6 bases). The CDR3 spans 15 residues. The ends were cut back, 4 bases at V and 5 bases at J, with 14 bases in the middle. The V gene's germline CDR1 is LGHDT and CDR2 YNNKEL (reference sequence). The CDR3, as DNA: TGTGCCAGCAGCCCTCGATTTGGGGGGACCGGGGAGCTGTTTTTT. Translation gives CASSPRFGGTGELFF.